These T cell receptor beta chains were read from a single sample in a study of prognosis after radiotherapy for stage I lung cancer. In TCRdb, the multiplex PCR reads were re-called with MiXCR into one record per CDR3 protein. The sample has around 56,000 distinct CDR3 sequences; more than 20% are singletons. This sample comprised PBMCs, obtained before or after stereotactic body radiation therapy (not recorded which). The receptor source for this set is a donor over 45 with non-small cell lung cancer. Both conserved end residues are part of each CDR3. D genes are given only for firm matches. Only some rows state a clone size, as once, few, many or a class for expanded clones.

v_call: TRBV10-3
j_call: TRBJ2-1
d_call: .
clone_size: medium-sized
cdr3_nt: TGTGCCATCAGTGTAGGGAATGAGCAGTTCTTC
cdr3_aa: CAISVGNEQFF

v_call: TRBV5-8
j_call: TRBJ1-2
d_call: TRBD1
clone_size: many
cdr3_nt: TGTGCCAGCAGACAAACACAGGGGTTCTATGGCTACACCTTC
cdr3_aa: CASRQTQGFYGYTF

v_call: TRBV6-1
j_call: TRBJ1-5
d_call: .
clone_size: .
cdr3_nt: TGTGCCAGCAGTCCTCGGGAGGGGGTTGGCAATTACCCCCAGCATTTT
cdr3_aa: CASSPREGVGNYPQHF

v_call: TRBV6-5
j_call: TRBJ2-7
d_call: TRBD1
clone_size: many
cdr3_nt: TGTGCCAGCAGTTATACAGGGGGCTACGAGCAGTACTTC
cdr3_aa: CASSYTGGYEQYF

v_call: TRBV30
j_call: TRBJ2-7
d_call: .
clone_size: many
cdr3_nt: TGTGCCTGGAGTGTAAACTATCTAGCGTACGAGCAGTACTTC
cdr3_aa: CAWSVNYLAYEQYF

v_call: TRBV6-2/TRBV6-3
j_call: TRBJ1-6
d_call: .
clone_size: medium-sized
cdr3_nt: TGTGCCAGCAGTTACGGGGGCGCAGGCCCCTCACCCCTCCACTTT
cdr3_aa: CASSYGGAGPSPLHF

v_call: TRBV6-1
j_call: TRBJ1-2
d_call: TRBD1
clone_size: .
cdr3_nt: TGTGCCAGCAGTGAAGTAAGACAGGGATATGGCTACACCTTC
cdr3_aa: CASSEVRQGYGYTF

v_call: TRBV7-9
j_call: TRBJ1-6
d_call: .
clone_size: many
cdr3_nt: TGTGCCAGCACCAAAGGGGATTCACCCCTCCACTTT
cdr3_aa: CASTKGDSPLHF

v_call: TRBV20-1
j_call: TRBJ1-1
d_call: TRBD1
clone_size: many
cdr3_nt: TGCAGTGCTTGGACAGGGGGCCGTAGGGTAGCTTTCTTT
cdr3_aa: CSAWTGGRRVAFF

v_call: TRBV6-9
j_call: TRBJ2-1
d_call: TRBD1
clone_size: medium-sized
cdr3_nt: TGTGCCAGCAGTTCCTCGACAGGGGGGCAGTTCTTC
cdr3_aa: CASSSSTGGQFF

v_call: TRBV6-5
j_call: TRBJ2-3
d_call: .
clone_size: .
cdr3_nt: TGTGCCAGCAGTTACTCGTTAAAAGATACGCAGTATTTT
cdr3_aa: CASSYSLKDTQYF

v_call: TRBV14
j_call: TRBJ2-7
d_call: .
clone_size: .
cdr3_nt: TGTGCCAGCAGCCAATACACGGCCTACGAGCAGTACTTC
cdr3_aa: CASSQYTAYEQYF

v_call: TRBV19
j_call: TRBJ2-2
d_call: TRBD1
clone_size: many
cdr3_nt: TGTGCCAGTAGTCACCAGGGGGCCTCAACTACGAACACCGGGGAGCTGTTTTTT
cdr3_aa: CASSHQGASTTNTGELFF

v_call: TRBV19
j_call: TRBJ1-4
d_call: .
clone_size: many
cdr3_nt: TGTGCCAGTAGTACAGACAGGTATAATGAAAAACTGTTTTTT
cdr3_aa: CASSTDRYNEKLFF

v_call: TRBV6-1
j_call: TRBJ2-7
d_call: TRBD1
clone_size: many
cdr3_nt: TGTGCCAGCAGTCCATTGGACAGGGACGAGCAGTACTTC
cdr3_aa: CASSPLDRDEQYF

v_call: TRBV2
j_call: TRBJ1-1
d_call: .
clone_size: .
cdr3_nt: TGTGCCATTCGGGGGGGAGCTTTCTTT
cdr3_aa: CAIRGGAFF